This TCR beta chain was captured in a study of radiation and T cells in renal cell carcinoma. Study-level background: Nephrectomy followed 15 Gy stereotactic body radiation by 4 weeks. Study-wide findings and caveats: From baseline, blood top tumor clonotypes peaked at 2 weeks post-radiation.

From germline, CDR1 is SGHVS and CDR2 FNYEAQ. The CDR3 totals 16 residues. V lost 0 bases and J 0 bases, leaving 9 bases between the germline ends. This clone is labeled large (0.1 to 1%). Its antigen is unidentified. Time point meaning: blood 2 weeks post-SBRT. Described treatment: 15 Gy SBRT to primary tumor, nephrectomy 4 weeks later. Blood was sampled at baseline, 2 weeks and 4 weeks after SBRT. The tumor was a clear cell renal cell carcinoma. Libraries were prepared by immunoSEQ multiplex PCR; TCRdb keeps only in-frame clonotypes and omits some of them. The sample contains about 58,000 clones, around three quarters of which appear only once.

The sequences come from blood, collected from a patient whose treatment included radiotherapy and nephrectomy. The sequence was collected from a man aged 60-69 years with renal cell carcinoma. The genes are TRBV7-6 and TRBJ1-3; D is unresolved. The DNA for the CDR3 is TGTGCCAGCAGCTTAGCGACGCCGTTCTCTGGAAACACCATATATTTT. It codes for CASSLATPFSGNTIYF.